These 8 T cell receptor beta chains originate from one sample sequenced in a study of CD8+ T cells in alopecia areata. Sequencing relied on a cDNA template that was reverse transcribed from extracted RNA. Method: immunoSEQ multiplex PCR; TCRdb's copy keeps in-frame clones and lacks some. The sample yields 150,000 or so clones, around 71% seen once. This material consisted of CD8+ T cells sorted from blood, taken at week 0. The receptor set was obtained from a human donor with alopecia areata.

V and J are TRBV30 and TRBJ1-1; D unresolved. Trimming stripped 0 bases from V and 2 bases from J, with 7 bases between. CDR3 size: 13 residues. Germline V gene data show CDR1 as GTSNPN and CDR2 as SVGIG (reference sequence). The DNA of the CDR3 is TGTGCCTGGAGTGTCTTCGGAAACACTGAAGCTTTCTTT. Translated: CAWSVFGNTEAFF.

CDR3 protein: CASSTAGGSPLHF. The CDR3 nucleotides are TGTGCCAGCAGCACCGCCGGGGGGTCACCCCTCCACTTT. V is TRBV5-6 and J is TRBJ1-6; perhaps TRBD1 as D (5 bases). CDR3 length: 13 residues. Between the trimmed V and J ends, which lost 4 bases and 10 bases, there was a span of 12 bases. Germline V CDR1 and CDR2: SGHDT, YYEEEE.

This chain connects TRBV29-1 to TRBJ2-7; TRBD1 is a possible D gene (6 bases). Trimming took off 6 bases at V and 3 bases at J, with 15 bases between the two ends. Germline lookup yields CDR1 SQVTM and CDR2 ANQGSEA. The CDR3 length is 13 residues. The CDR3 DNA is TGCAGCGTCCTCAGGGGAAATGGCTACGAGCAGTACTTC. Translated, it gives CSVLRGNGYEQYF.

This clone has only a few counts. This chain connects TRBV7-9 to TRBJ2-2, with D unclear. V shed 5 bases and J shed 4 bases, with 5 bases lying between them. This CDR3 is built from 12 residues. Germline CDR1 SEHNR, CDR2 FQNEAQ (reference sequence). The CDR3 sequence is CASSPPTGELFF. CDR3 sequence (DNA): TGTGCCAGCAGCCCTCCCACCGGGGAGCTGTTTTTT.

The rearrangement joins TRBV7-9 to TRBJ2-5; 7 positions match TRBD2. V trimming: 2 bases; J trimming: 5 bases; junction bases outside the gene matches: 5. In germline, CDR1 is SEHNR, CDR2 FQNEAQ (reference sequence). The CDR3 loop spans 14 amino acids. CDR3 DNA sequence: TGTGCCAGCAGCTTATTTTCGGGGGGTGAGACCCAGTACTTC. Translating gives CASSLFSGGETQYF.

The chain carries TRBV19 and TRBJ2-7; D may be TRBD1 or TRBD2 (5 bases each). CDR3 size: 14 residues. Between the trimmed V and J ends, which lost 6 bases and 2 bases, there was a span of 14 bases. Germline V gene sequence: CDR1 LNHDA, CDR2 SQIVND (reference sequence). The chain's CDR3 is CASSRRDRPYEQYF. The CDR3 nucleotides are TGTGCCAGTAGCCGCCGGGACCGGCCCTACGAGCAGTACTTC.

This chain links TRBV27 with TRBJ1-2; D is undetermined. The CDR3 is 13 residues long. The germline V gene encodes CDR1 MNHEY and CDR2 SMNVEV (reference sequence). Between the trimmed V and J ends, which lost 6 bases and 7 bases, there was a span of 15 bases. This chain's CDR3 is CASSRGLGRGYTF. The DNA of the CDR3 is TGTGCCAGCAGCCGGGGTCTCGGCCGTGGCTACACCTTC.

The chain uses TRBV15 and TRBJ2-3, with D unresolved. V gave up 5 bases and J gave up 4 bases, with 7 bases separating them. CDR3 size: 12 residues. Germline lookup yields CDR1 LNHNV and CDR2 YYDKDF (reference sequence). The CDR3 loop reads CATSLMADTQYF. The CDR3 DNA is TGTGCCACCAGCTTGATGGCAGATACGCAGTATTTT.